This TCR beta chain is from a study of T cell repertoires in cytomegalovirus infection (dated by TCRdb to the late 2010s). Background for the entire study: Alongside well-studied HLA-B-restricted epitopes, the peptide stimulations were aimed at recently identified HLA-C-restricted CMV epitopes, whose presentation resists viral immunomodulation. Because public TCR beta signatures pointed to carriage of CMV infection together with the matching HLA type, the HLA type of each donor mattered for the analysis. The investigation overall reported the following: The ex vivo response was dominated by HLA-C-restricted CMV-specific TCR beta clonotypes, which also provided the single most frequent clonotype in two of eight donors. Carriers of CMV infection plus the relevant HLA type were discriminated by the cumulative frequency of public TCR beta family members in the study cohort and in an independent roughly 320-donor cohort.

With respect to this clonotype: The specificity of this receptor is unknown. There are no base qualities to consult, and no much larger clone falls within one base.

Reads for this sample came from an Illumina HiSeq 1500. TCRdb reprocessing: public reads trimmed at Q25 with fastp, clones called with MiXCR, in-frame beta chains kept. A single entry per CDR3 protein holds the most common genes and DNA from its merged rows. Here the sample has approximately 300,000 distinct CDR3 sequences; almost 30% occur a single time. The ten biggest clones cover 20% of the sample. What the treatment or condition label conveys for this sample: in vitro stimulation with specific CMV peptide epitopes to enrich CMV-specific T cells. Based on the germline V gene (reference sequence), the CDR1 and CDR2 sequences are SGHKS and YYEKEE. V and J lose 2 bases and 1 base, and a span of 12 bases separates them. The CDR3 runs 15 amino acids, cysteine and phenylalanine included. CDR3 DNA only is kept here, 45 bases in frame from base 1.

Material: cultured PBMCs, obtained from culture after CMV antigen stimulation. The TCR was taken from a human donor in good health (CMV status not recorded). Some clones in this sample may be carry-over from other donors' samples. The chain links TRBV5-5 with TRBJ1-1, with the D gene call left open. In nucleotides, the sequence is TGTGCCAGCAGCTTTTCGCTCAGGAAGAACACTGAAGCTTTCTTT. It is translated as CASSFSLRKNTEAFF.